The next 21 T cell receptor beta chains were all read from a single sample in a study of human T cells and chemical hapten exposure. Using its own MiXCR run on the RACE reads, TCRdb lists one record per CDR3 protein. This sample has 50,000 to 65,000 distinct CDR3 sequences, with about 11% found just once. Specified time point: pre-sensitization, week 0. The sample's treatment: therapeutic diphenylcyclopropenone sensitization with weekly scalp DPC. Here the sequenced sample was whole blood, taken in connection with sensitization to the hapten diphenylcyclopropenone (DPC). These receptors all come from a woman aged 40 to 50 with alopecia areata. Some clones in this sample may be carry-over from other donors' samples.

This clonotype was seen many times. The rearrangement uses TRBV30 and TRBJ1-1; D remains ambiguous. The V gene lost 3 bases and the J gene lost 1 base, with 0 bases spanning the gap. The CDR3 loop spans 10 amino acids. Per the germline V gene, CDR1 is GTSNPN and CDR2 is SVGIG (reference sequence). CDR3: CAWRNTEAFF. The CDR3 DNA follows: TGTGCCTGGAGGAACACTGAAGCTTTCTTT.

In its sample, this clonotype was seen a few times. The chain employs TRBV4-3 and TRBJ2-1; 10 bases are a match to TRBD2. V dropped 1 base and J dropped 3; count of bases not matched to a gene: 3. Germline CDR1 reads LGHNA; CDR2 reads YSLEER. CDR3 size: 16 residues. CDR3 DNA sequence: TGCGCCAGCAGCCAAGTAGCGGGAGGTCGCTACAATGAGCAGTTCTTC. Translating gives CASSQVAGGRYNEQFF.

There are many counts of this clonotype. This rearrangement joins TRBV12-3 or TRBV12-4 to TRBJ2-7; 12 bases align to TRBD2. The V gene end was trimmed by 4 bases and the J gene end by 0 bases; junction bases not matched to a gene: 4. The CDR3 has 16 residues. This chain's CDR3 is CASSSSSGGGSYEQYF. In DNA, the CDR3 is TGTGCCAGCAGTTCCTCTAGCGGGGGGGGCTCCTACGAGCAGTACTTC.

This clonotype was counted many times. The chain uses TRBV6-2 or TRBV6-3 and TRBJ2-3; D gene unclear. Per the germline V gene, CDR1 is MNHEY and CDR2 is SVGEGT. The CDR3 extends over 14 amino acids. V lost 2 bases and J lost 4, with 10 bases in between. CDR3 nucleotide sequence: TGTGCCAGCAGTTACGAGGTGGCGGCAGATACGCAGTATTTT. Residues: CASSYEVAADTQYF.

This clonotype was counted ten times or more. The CDR3 protein is CASSWDNQPQHF. The CDR3 coding sequence is TGTGCCAGCAGCTGGGACAATCAGCCCCAGCATTTT. The chain uses TRBV7-2 and TRBJ1-5; D unresolved. Germline assignment: CDR1 SGHTA and CDR2 FQGNSA. This CDR3 is 12 amino acids long. V was shortened by 4 bases and J by 3 bases, with 4 bases between the two germline ends.

This clonotype was counted only a few times. The chain uses TRBV12-3 or TRBV12-4 and TRBJ1-1; D might be TRBD1 (6 bases). The V end lost 0 bases, the J end lost 8 bases, and 10 bases lay between the germline ends. This CDR3 region has 13 residues. CDR3 in DNA: TGTGCCAGCAGTTTAGCACAGGGATTCGAAGCTTTCTTT. Residues: CASSLAQGFEAFF.

This clonotype was counted a few times. The DNA for the CDR3 is TGTGCCAGCAGTCCTGCTAACTATGGCTACACCTTC. Amino acids: CASSPANYGYTF. V is TRBV9 and J is TRBJ1-2; D unclear. Germline V gene sequence: CDR1 SGDLS, CDR2 YYNGEE. V was pared by 5 bases and J by 0 bases, with 5 bases between. CDR3 length: 12 residues.

Remarks on this clonotype: Possible read error: a much larger clone is one base away. The CDR3 coding sequence is TGTGCCAGCAGTTTATGGGAAATGCGGGGACCGCGCAGGGCGAACAATGAGCAGTTCTTC. Translated, it gives CASSLWEMRGPRRANNEQFF. The chain employs TRBV27 and TRBJ2-1, with D maybe TRBD2 (6 bases). The V gene lost 1 base and the J gene lost 5 bases, with 27 bases spanning the gap. The CDR3 loop spans 20 amino acids. Germline V lookup: CDR1 MNHEY, CDR2 SMNVEV (reference sequence).

Many counts were recorded for this clonotype. CDR3 region: CASSDKNIQYF. CDR3 DNA sequence: TGTGCCAGTAGCGACAAAAACATTCAGTACTTC. This chain uses TRBV19 with TRBJ2-4, with unresolved D. The V gene's germline CDR1 is LNHDA and CDR2 SQIVND (reference sequence). CDR3 length equals 11 residues. The V gene lost 6 bases and the J gene lost 3 bases, with 3 bases spanning the gap.

The chain is built from TRBV29-1 and TRBJ1-1, with D maybe TRBD1 (5 bases). Trimming took 5 bases from V and 4 from J, leaving 14 bases between them. The germline V gene has CDR1 SQVTM and CDR2 ANQGSEA. The CDR3 is 13 amino acids. This CDR3 reads CSVRKGLGTEAFF. CDR3 in DNA: TGCAGCGTTCGAAAGGGGCTGGGCACTGAAGCTTTCTTT.

This clonotype was seen a few times. The rearrangement uses TRBV10-2 and TRBJ2-1, with unresolved D. The CDR3 is made up of 13 amino acids. Germline values: CDR1 WSHSY, CDR2 SAAADI. With 3 bases removed from V and 0 bases from J, the gap between germline ends came to 3 bases. In nucleotides, the CDR3 is TGCGCCAGCAGTGACCTCTCCTACAATGAGCAGTTCTTC. As protein: CASSDLSYNEQFF.

The chain uses TRBV2 and TRBJ2-5; 8 bases match TRBD1. Trimming removed 5 bases from V and 5 bases from J; junction bases left unmatched: 10. CDR1 is SNHLY, CDR2 FYNNEI, per germline. The CDR3 length is 15 residues. The CDR3 spells CASSSLDRAGETQYF. CDR3 nucleotide sequence: TGTGCCAGCAGTTCCCTGGACAGGGCGGGGGAGACCCAGTACTTC.

This clonotype was recorded a few times. The chain carries TRBV19 and TRBJ1-3; no clear D gene. This CDR3 has 16 amino acids. Per the germline V gene, CDR1 is LNHDA and CDR2 is SQIVND (reference sequence). V was cut by 4 bases and J by 0 bases, with 13 bases left in between. In nucleotides, the CDR3 is TGTGCCAGTAGTACTCCCTTTACAGACTCTGGAAACACCATATATTTT. It is translated as CASSTPFTDSGNTIYF. The full variable domain, in which reference TRBV19 and TRBJ1-3 provide the parts outside the CDR3, is DGGITQSPKYLFRKEGQNVTLSCEQNLNHDAMYWYRQDPGQGLRLIYYSQIVNDFQKGDIAEGYSVSREKKESFPLTVTSAQKNPTAFYLCASSTPFTDSGNTIYFGEGSWLTVV.

In its sample, this clonotype was seen many times. The chain joins TRBV6-5 to TRBJ1-2, with D maybe TRBD1 (6 bases). The CDR3 extends over 14 amino acids. V was trimmed by 2 bases and J by 4 bases, leaving 11 bases between them. CDR1 and CDR2 (germline): MNHEY, SVGAGI. The CDR3 DNA sequence: TGTGCCAGCAGTTACACCCAGACAGGCTATGGCTACACCTTC. This codes for CASSYTQTGYGYTF.

Ten or more counts support this clonotype. J is TRBJ2-7 and V is TRBV29-1; possibly TRBD1 for D (6 bases). CDR1 and CDR2 (germline): SQVTM, ANQGSEA. Between the trimmed V and J ends, which lost 0 bases and 6 bases, there was a span of 12 bases. The CDR3 runs to 13 residues. This CDR3 is CSVEDPGEGEQYF. As DNA, the CDR3 is TGCAGCGTTGAAGATCCAGGGGAAGGCGAGCAGTACTTC.

The CDR3 DNA follows: TGTGCCAGCAGCCAAGCGGGGGAGCCGAGCGATACGCAGTATTTT. It specifies CASSQAGEPSDTQYF. The rearrangement joins TRBV4-2 to TRBJ2-3; tentatively, D is TRBD2 (6 bases). The CDR3 is 15 amino acids. V was clipped by 1 base and J by 6 bases, with 14 bases between them. Germline CDR1 reads LGHNA; CDR2 reads YNFKEQ.

Ten or more counts support this clonotype. The chain uses TRBV6-5 and TRBJ2-1; TRBD2 aligns across 7 bases. V trimming: 5 bases; J trimming: 7 bases; junction bases outside the gene matches: 14. The CDR3 is 16 amino acids. CDR1 and CDR2 from the germline V gene are MNHEY and SVGAGI. DNA of the CDR3: TGTGCCAGCAGTCGTACACCTAGCGGAAATACAAATGAGCAGTTCTTC. It is translated as CASSRTPSGNTNEQFF.

With regard to this clonotype: Being one base from a much bigger clone, this may be a read error. V is TRBV7-6 and J is TRBJ1-5; D is possibly TRBD1 (6 bases). CDR3 length equals 16 residues. The germline V gene has CDR1 SGHVS and CDR2 FNYEAQ. CDR3 DNA sequence: TGTGCCACCAGCTTACTCTCCAGCAGGGGAGGTCAGCCCCAGCATTTT. Its protein product is CATSLLSSRGGQPQHF.

This clonotype was detected a few times. V is TRBV24-1 and J is TRBJ2-1; D is possibly TRBD2 (6 bases). Germline values: CDR1 KGHDR, CDR2 SFDVKD. The CDR3 loop spans 16 amino acids. V lost 2 bases, J lost 6 bases, and 16 bases lay in between. This chain's CDR3 is CATSDSSETKLNEQFF. CDR3 nucleotide sequence: TGTGCCACCAGTGATTCTAGCGAGACCAAACTCAATGAGCAGTTCTTC.

This clonotype appeared a few times. The chain links TRBV6-2 or TRBV6-3 to TRBJ2-7; D tentatively fits TRBD1 or TRBD2 (5 bases each). The CDR3 contains 13 residues. Germline-derived CDR1 and CDR2 are MNHEY and SVGEGT. V lost 6 bases, J lost 3 bases, and 12 bases lay in between. This CDR3 is CASSPGTRYEQYF. The CDR3 bases are TGTGCCAGCAGCCCCGGGACCCGCTACGAGCAGTACTTC.

The chain has TRBV19 and TRBJ2-2; 11 bases fit TRBD1. The CDR3 is 17 amino acids. The germline CDR1 and CDR2 sequences are LNHDA and SQIVND (reference sequence). Trimming removed 3 bases from V and 5 bases from J; junction bases left unmatched: 8. As DNA, the CDR3 is TGTGCCAGTAGTATCTCTCGGGACAGGGGGAAAACCGGGGAGCTGTTTTTT. Protein sequence: CASSISRDRGKTGELFF. The complete variable domain, with remaining parts taken from reference TRBV19 and TRBJ2-2, reads DGGITQSPKYLFRKEGQNVTLSCEQNLNHDAMYWYRQDPGQGLRLIYYSQIVNDFQKGDIAEGYSVSREKKESFPLTVTSAQKNPTAFYLCASSISRDRGKTGELFFGEGSRLTVL.